The T cell receptor (beta chain) under discussion was sequenced for a study of tumor-infiltrating lymphocytes in primary liver carcinoma (dated by TCRdb to 2017 to 2019). Turning to the overall study: Between late 2015 and March 2016, 4 or 5 patients in China with histopathologically diagnosed primary liver carcinoma had their tumors surgically resected. Of the five patients, three men and two women aged 30 to 69 years, four had hepatocellular carcinoma and one had combined HCC and intrahepatic cholangiocarcinoma. For each liver tumor, the study sampled five regions along with adjacent normal tissue and blood, and applied TCRbeta repertoire sequencing, expression microarrays and whole-exome sequencing. High reproducibility was observed for the technical replicate repertoires, with mean shared-clone rates near 0.89 and correlation coefficients above 0.95. A total of 35 specimens from 5 patients went through TCRbeta repertoire sequencing, namely 25 tumor regions, 5 adjacent noncancerous liver tissues and 5 peripheral blood samples. The tumors of the five patients were staged as T1-T3 N0M0, with maximum diameters ranging from roughly 4.2 to 11 cm. Samples yielded roughly 3.5 to 7.13 million productive TCRbeta reads; read depth did not differ significantly between tissue types. Beyond this particular receptor, the publication reports: With just a few patients in the study, the authors point out that the findings should be validated in a larger study. Repertoire overlap was higher between tumor regions (mean roughly 35%) than tumor-adjacent (approximately 17%) or tumor-blood (about 14%) pairs, consistent with antigen-driven expansion. Comparison of CD4+ and CD8+ T cell repertoires was precluded by the use of bulk unsorted samples. Compared with blood, tumors had a significantly larger share of the repertoire taken up by the top 250 clones (p = 0.039). Only the TCR beta chain was sequenced, which likely underestimates true repertoire diversity because unpaired alpha chains were not captured.

TCRbeta-specific cDNA was reverse-transcribed from approximately 0.5 ug total RNA using a constant-region primer and ProtoScript II reverse transcriptase. The TCRbeta libraries were prepared through three rounds of nested multiplex PCR following a slightly modified ARM-PCR procedure. Multiplex TRBV1-TRBV30 forward primers and a Cbeta reverse primer were used in the first two PCR rounds, each of which was run for approximately 11 cycles. Sample barcodes and Illumina adapters were attached in a final 25-cycle PCR using Deep VentR polymerase. Before sequencing, amplicons of 200-500 bp were gel-purified using a QIAquick gel extraction kit. An Illumina HiSeq 2500 was used to sequence the TCRbeta amplicons with 250-bp paired-end reads. The authors processed their data as follows. Quality trimming of reads was performed with Trimmomatic v0.33, and paired reads were merged with FLASH v1.2.11 so that full CDR3 sequences could be recovered. V, D and J germline segments were assigned to the rearranged TCRbeta sequences using MiGEC v1.2.1b. Clonotype statistics and Shannon-Wiener diversity indices were computed with VDJtools v1.0.0. To cut down on sampling bias, every analysis after diversity analysis relied on just the 250 most abundant clonotypes from each sample. TCRdb passed the public sequencing reads through fastp at Q25 and MiXCR, retaining productive beta sequences. Rows with one shared CDR3 protein collapse into an entry with the most common genes and DNA. TCRdb, rather than the study authors, made the V and J calls. The sample has about 180,000 distinct CDR3 sequences on record, 60% of them singletons. About 72% of the sample is held by the ten biggest clonotypes.

A word on this clonotype: Its binding antigen is unknown. Nothing much larger sits one base from this clone, and base qualities are not available.

V is clipped by 6 bases and J by 5 bases, and the sequence between their germline boundaries is 22 bases long. From its cysteine to its phenylalanine, the CDR3 spans 16 amino acids. The CDR3 DNA has 48 bases and is translated from base 1. The germline V gene (reference sequence) specifies GTSNPN as CDR1 and SVGIG as CDR2. Blood RNA was extracted from unsorted whole blood with TRIzol reagent; germline DNA came from the DNeasy Blood & Tissue kit. Chronic HBV infection was present in the patients, and the patients were treatment-naive at sampling. Before surgery, about 4 milliliters of peripheral blood were collected into K2EDTA tubes.

This TCR derives from a man in his forties with primary liver carcinoma and hepatitis B virus infection. The chain joins TRBV30 to TRBJ2-2; a tentative D match to TRBD1 spans 5 bases. The sample consisted of peripheral blood. Read as DNA, the sequence is TGTGCCTGCCCCTCCACCCCAGGGTCTCGGACCGGGGAGCTGTTTTTT. Translated, it gives CACPSTPGSRTGELFF.